The 30 T cell receptor beta chains reported below all come from one sample, sequenced in a study of CD8+ T cells in alopecia areata. Investigators isolated RNA and reverse transcribed it into cDNA to act as the sequencing template. Profiling relied on immunoSEQ multiplex PCR, and the TCRdb table lists in-frame clones only, not all of them. The table has 55,000 to 75,000 clones, approximately 45% seen once; the top ten hold 15% to 20%. The source was CD8+ T cells sorted from blood, collected at week 0. The origin of the receptors is a human donor with alopecia areata.

This clone was seen ten or more times. The V and J genes are TRBV5-1 and TRBJ2-7; TRBD1 matches at 9 bases. This CDR3 has 14 amino acids. Germline lookup yields CDR1 SGHRS and CDR2 YFSETQ. The V and J ends lost 2 bases and 4 bases, in that order; junction bases with no gene match: 4. The CDR3 coding sequence is TGCGCCAGCAGCTTCTCCGGGACAGGGTACGAGCAGTACTTC. Protein sequence: CASSFSGTGYEQYF.

The gene calls are TRBV4-1 and TRBJ2-1; TRBD2 matches 9 bases. After removal of 0 bases from V and 3 bases from J, the junction contained 6 bases not matched to a gene. Germline V gene lookup returns CDR1 MGHRA and CDR2 YSYEKL. The CDR3 extends over 17 amino acids. The CDR3 coding sequence is TGCGCCAGCAGCCAAGAACCGGGCGGGAGGGTCTACAATGAGCAGTTCTTC. Protein product: CASSQEPGGRVYNEQFF.

This clone was counted between two and nine times. The CDR3 loop is CSYLAGLYNEQFF. CDR3 nucleotide sequence: TGCAGTTACCTAGCGGGCCTCTACAATGAGCAGTTCTTC. The chain carries TRBV29-1 and TRBJ2-1; TRBD2 matches 8 bases. Germline V gives CDR1 SQVTM, CDR2 ANQGSEA. The length of the CDR3 is 13 residues.

The chain carries TRBV13 and TRBJ2-7; 9 bases line up with TRBD1. The junction had 5 bases not matched to a gene; V was cut back by 1 base and J by 4 bases. The germline V gene encodes CDR1 PRHDT and CDR2 FYEKMQ (reference sequence). The CDR3 contains 15 residues. The CDR3 spells CASSLVGTGRYEQYF. In DNA form, the CDR3 reads TGTGCCAGCAGCTTAGTTGGGACAGGGAGATACGAGCAGTACTTC.

V gene TRBV4-1 combines with J gene TRBJ2-3; the D is unclear. The CDR3 is made up of 16 amino acids. V lost 7 bases and J 2 bases, leaving 19 bases between the germline ends. From germline, CDR1 is MGHRA and CDR2 YSYEKL. The CDR3 region is CASTFTIGLTTDTQYF. CDR3 nucleotide sequence: TGCGCCAGCACATTTACCATAGGGTTAACCACAGATACGCAGTATTTT.

The J gene is TRBJ2-3, the V gene TRBV29-1, with D tentatively TRBD2 (5 bases). The CDR3 sequence is 13 residues long. V was shortened by 7 bases and J by 0 bases, with 11 bases between the two germline ends. CDR1 is SQVTM and CDR2 is ANQGSEA in the germline V gene. This chain's CDR3 is CSGRSGSTDTQYF. The CDR3, as DNA: TGCAGCGGGCGGAGCGGTAGCACAGATACGCAGTATTTT.

The chain joins TRBV15 to TRBJ1-1; D gene ambiguous. CDR1 and CDR2 (germline): LNHNV, YYDKDF (reference sequence). The CDR3 runs 14 residues. The ends were cut back, 1 base at V and 3 bases at J, with 9 bases in the middle. CDR3 protein: CATSRAVRYTEAFF. The CDR3 DNA sequence: TGTGCCACCAGCAGAGCGGTTAGATACACTGAAGCTTTCTTT.

This clone has more than one count but fewer than ten. The chain combines TRBV4-1 with TRBJ2-7; the D is unclear. Trimming took 1 base from V and 3 from J, leaving 10 bases between them. The CDR3 is 14 amino acids. Per the germline V gene, CDR1 is MGHRA and CDR2 is YSYEKL. The CDR3 DNA follows: TGCGCCAGCAGCCAAGTATTAGCAGACTACGAGCAGTACTTC. Residues: CASSQVLADYEQYF.

This clone came up a few times. The chain recombines TRBV6-6 with TRBJ2-3; TRBD2 is a possible D gene (7 bases). V shed 8 bases and J shed 5 bases, with 20 bases lying between them. The CDR3 totals 15 residues. Germline assignment: CDR1 MNHNY and CDR2 SVGAGI (reference sequence). The CDR3 region is CASPPEGGGEDTQYF. CDR3 DNA: TGTGCCAGCCCGCCTGAGGGGGGGGGTGAAGATACGCAGTATTTT.

The chain links TRBV9 to TRBJ2-5; possible D gene TRBD1, 5 bases. V lost 0 bases and J 3 bases, leaving 9 bases between the germline ends. Germline V gene data show CDR1 as SGDLS and CDR2 as YYNGEE. This CDR3 has 14 residues. Written as DNA, the CDR3 is TGTGCCAGCAGCGTAGGTGACAGAGAAGAGACCCAGTACTTC. This translates into CASSVGDREETQYF.

The genes are TRBV29-1 and TRBJ2-1; 7 positions match TRBD1. From germline, CDR1 is SQVTM and CDR2 ANQGSEA. With 6 bases clipped from V and 2 bases from J, the junction kept 19 bases outside the gene matches. The CDR3 covers 18 residues. Here the CDR3 DNA reads TGCAGCGTCGGCCTTCCAGTGGTTACCGGGACAGCCTACAATGAGCAGTTCTTC. The encoded protein is CSVGLPVVTGTAYNEQFF.

The chain links TRBV27 to TRBJ2-3, with 8 nucleotides matching TRBD1. The CDR3 is 13 amino acids. J lost 3 bases, V lost 7 bases, and 3 bases had no gene match. The germline CDR1 and CDR2 sequences are MNHEY and SMNVEV (reference sequence). CDR3 sequence: CASIDRGTDTQYF. The CDR3, as DNA: TGTGCCAGCATTGACAGGGGTACAGATACGCAGTATTTT.

The rearrangement links TRBV11-1 to TRBJ1-1, with D hard to call. Trimming removed 7 bases from V and 2 bases from J, with 8 bases in between. The germline V gene encodes CDR1 SGHAT and CDR2 FQDESV (reference sequence). The CDR3 runs 12 residues. The CDR3 region has the DNA TGTGCCAGCATCGGCTTTAACACTGAAGCTTTCTTT. This gives the protein CASIGFNTEAFF.

V and J are TRBV29-1 and TRBJ2-2; 7 bases fit TRBD2. The CDR3 is made up of 15 amino acids. V was pared by 2 bases and J by 6 bases, with 9 bases of the junction left unmatched. The germline V gene encodes CDR1 SQVTM and CDR2 ANQGSEA. CDR3 sequence (DNA): TGCAGCGTTGAACTGGGGCGGGAGTTGGCCGGGGAGCTGTTTTTT. It is translated as CSVELGRELAGELFF.

In this sample, this clone turned up a few times. The chain uses TRBV29-1 and TRBJ2-3, with 7 bases aligning to TRBD2. V trimming: 2 bases; J trimming: 3 bases; junction bases outside the gene matches: 11. Germline V gene data show CDR1 as SQVTM and CDR2 as ANQGSEA. The CDR3 runs 16 residues. Here the CDR3 reads CSVESVPGLPTDTQYF. In DNA, the CDR3 is TGCAGCGTTGAAAGTGTACCGGGACTACCAACAGATACGCAGTATTTT.

This rearrangement joins TRBV19 to TRBJ1-1, with 9 nucleotides matching TRBD1. This CDR3 comprises 14 residues. The germline V gene has CDR1 LNHDA and CDR2 SQIVND (reference sequence). Unmatched junction bases numbered 6, after V lost 6 bases and J lost 4 bases. The DNA for the CDR3 is TGTGCCAGTAGCTGGACAGGGGAGGGCACTGAAGCTTTCTTT. This encodes CASSWTGEGTEAFF. The entire variable domain, with the rest obtained from reference TRBV19 and TRBJ1-1, is as follows: DGGITQSPKYLFRKEGQNVTLSCEQNLNHDAMYWYRQDPGQGLRLIYYSQIVNDFQKGDIAEGYSVSREKKESFPLTVTSAQKNPTAFYLCASSWTGEGTEAFFGQGTRLTVV.

This chain joins TRBV11-2 and TRBJ2-2, with unresolved D. In germline, CDR1 is SGHAT, CDR2 FQNNGV. CDR3 length: 13 amino acids. V lost 5 bases to trimming and J lost 11 bases, with 15 bases between them. The CDR3 protein is CASSPYTGVELFF. Written as DNA, the CDR3 is TGTGCCAGCAGCCCCTATACTGGGGTAGAGCTGTTTTTT.

CDR3 nucleotide sequence: TGTGCCAGCAGCCAACATACGAACTACGAGCAGTACTTC. Encoded protein: CASSQHTNYEQYF. The chain is built from TRBV5-6 and TRBJ2-7; D remains unclear. Between the trimmed V and J ends, which lost 4 bases and 3 bases, there was a span of 11 bases. Germline V lookup: CDR1 SGHDT, CDR2 YYEEEE. This CDR3 has 13 residues.

The chain recombines TRBV6-6 with TRBJ2-7; 11 nucleotides match TRBD2. The CDR3 spans 14 residues. In germline, CDR1 is MNHNY, CDR2 SVGAGI (reference sequence). The ends lost 5 bases at V and 4 bases at J; junction bases unmatched: 4. The chain's CDR3 is CASSPGLAEYEQYF. CDR3 in DNA: TGTGCCAGCAGTCCGGGACTAGCGGAATACGAGCAGTACTTC.

This clone was picked up a small number of times. The rearrangement links TRBV7-9 to TRBJ2-7; D is unclear. V gave up 8 bases and J gave up 3 bases, with 14 bases separating them. This CDR3 has 13 residues. The germline V gene has CDR1 SEHNR and CDR2 FQNEAQ (reference sequence). The CDR3 DNA reads as TGTGCCAGCCGACCTCAGGACGGCTACGAGCAGTACTTC. This encodes CASRPQDGYEQYF.

The rearrangement links TRBV27 to TRBJ2-1; 10 nucleotides line up with TRBD2. V lost 6 bases, J lost 0 bases, and 5 bases stayed unmatched. From germline, CDR1 is MNHEY and CDR2 SMNVEV (reference sequence). The CDR3 is 16 residues long. The CDR3 region has the DNA TGTGCCAGCAGGGCATCTAGCGGGAGCTCCTACAATGAGCAGTTCTTC. Protein: CASRASSGSSYNEQFF.

The chain joins TRBV4-2 to TRBJ2-7, with D unresolved. V was cut by 4 bases and J by 10 bases, with 5 bases left in between. Germline loops: CDR1 LGHNA, CDR2 YNFKEQ. The CDR3 sequence is 9 residues long. CDR3 in amino acids: CASSLLQYF. The CDR3 DNA sequence: TGTGCCAGCAGCCTCCTCCAGTACTTC.

The chain combines TRBV2 with TRBJ1-2, with D maybe TRBD1 (5 bases). Trimming took 1 base from V and 1 from J, leaving 16 bases between them. The CDR3 has 17 residues. Germline values: CDR1 SNHLY, CDR2 FYNNEI. CDR3 in DNA: TGTGCCAGCAGTGAAGGAAAATTCGCACAGGTTAACTATGGCTACACCTTC. Encoded protein: CASSEGKFAQVNYGYTF.

V is TRBV7-9 and J is TRBJ1-2; weak D call: TRBD1 (5 bases). The CDR3 totals 12 residues. V was cut by 4 bases and J by 13 bases, with 16 bases left in between. Germline values: CDR1 SEHNR, CDR2 FQNEAQ (reference sequence). The CDR3 sequence is CASSYGRDVLTF. The CDR3 DNA follows: TGTGCCAGCAGCTATGGACGGGACGTTCTCACCTTC.

This rearrangement joins TRBV29-1 to TRBJ1-1; D unclear. The CDR3 totals 12 residues. Germline CDR1 is SQVTM and CDR2 is ANQGSEA. Trimming stripped 3 bases from V and 1 base from J, with 6 bases between. The chain's CDR3 is CSVDRQNTEAFF. CDR3 nucleotides: TGCAGCGTTGACCGACAGAACACTGAAGCTTTCTTT. Based on the CDR3 plus reference TRBV29-1 and TRBJ1-1, the full variable domain is SAVISQKPSRDICQRGTSLTIQCQVDSQVTMMFWYRQQPGQSLTLIATANQGSEATYESGFVIDKFPISRPNLTFSTLTVSNMSPEDSSIYLCSVDRQNTEAFFGQGTRLTVV.

Comment on this clone: The junction shows a germline mismatch at one end, possibly a read error. The V gene is TRBV29-1, the J gene TRBJ2-7, with 11 bases fitting TRBD2. Looked up from germline, CDR1 is SQVTM and CDR2 is ANQGSEA. The CDR3 extends over 15 amino acids. Written as DNA, the CDR3 is TGCAGCGTCGAAGGACTAGCGGGTAACACCTACGAGCAGTACTTC. It translates to CSVEGLAGNTYEQYF.

As for this clone: This sample includes further DNA sequences coding for the same CDR3. The CDR3 DNA reads TGTGCCAGCAGCGTCGGCCCTCCCTACGAGCAGTACTTC. It is translated as CASSVGPPYEQYF. The chain carries TRBV9 and TRBJ2-7; no definite D call. CDR1 and CDR2 from the germline V gene are SGDLS and YYNGEE. Trimming took 2 bases from V and 2 from J, leaving 8 bases between them. The CDR3 contains 13 residues.

The V gene is TRBV29-1, the J gene TRBJ1-2, with 7 bases identical to TRBD1. The junction had 3 bases not matched to a gene; V was cut back by 4 bases and J by 7 bases. The CDR3 length is 11 residues. The germline V gene has CDR1 SQVTM and CDR2 ANQGSEA. DNA of the CDR3: TGCAGCGTTGTAGGGGGCGGTGGCTACACCTTC. This translates into CSVVGGGGYTF.

The chain combines TRBV30 with TRBJ2-1; D gene unclear. The CDR3 has 10 residues. The germline CDR1 and CDR2 sequences are GTSNPN and SVGIG (reference sequence). The V end lost 3 bases, the J end lost 7 bases, and 4 bases lay between the germline ends. The CDR3 region has the DNA TGTGCCTGGAGCGGTAATGAGCAGTTCTTC. Amino acids: CAWSGNEQFF. The variable domain in full, with the rest retrieved from reference TRBV30 and TRBJ2-1, is SQTIHQWPATLVQPVGSPLSLECTVEGTSNPNLYWYRQAAGRGLQLLFYSVGIGQISSEVPQNLSASRPQDRQFILSSKKLLLSDSGFYLCAWSGNEQFFGPGTRLTVL.

This clone was found a few times. The rearrangement uses TRBV5-6 and TRBJ2-5; TRBD1 is a possible D gene (5 bases). The V gene lost 4 bases and the J gene lost 3 bases, with 7 bases spanning the gap. From germline, CDR1 is SGHDT and CDR2 YYEEEE. CDR3 length: 12 amino acids. CDR3 coding DNA: TGTGCCAGCAGCGACAGAGAAGAGACCCAGTACTTC. It specifies CASSDREETQYF.